The 15 T cell receptor beta chains reported below all come from one sample, sequenced in a study of shared clonotypes between healthy human individuals. Measured with immunoSEQ multiplex PCR; TCRdb has only the in-frame clones, and not every one. The sample yields more than 500,000 clones, roughly 95% seen once. Sequenced input: naive CD4+ T cells sorted from blood. The subset is: CD45RA+ positively selected. All receptors derive from a woman younger than 45 in good health.

V gene TRBV28 combines with J gene TRBJ2-7; 11 positions match TRBD2. V was pared by 7 bases and J by 1 base, with 15 bases of the junction left unmatched. The germline V gene has CDR1 MDHEN and CDR2 SYDVKM. The CDR3 covers 18 residues. CDR3 in DNA: TGTGCCAGCATCCCCGGGGCTCCTAGCGGGAGGACGTCCTACGAGCAGTACTTC. It translates to CASIPGAPSGRTSYEQYF.

The chain recombines TRBV15 with TRBJ1-2; 10 bases map to TRBD1. The CDR3 loop spans 19 amino acids. Germline assignment: CDR1 LNHNV and CDR2 YYDKDF (reference sequence). V lost 5 bases, J lost 2 bases, and 17 bases stayed unmatched. DNA of the CDR3: TGTGCCACCAGCCGAGGGCGTATGGGACAGGGGACTCCCAACTATGGCTACACCTTC. Its protein is CATSRGRMGQGTPNYGYTF.

The gene calls are TRBV10-3 and TRBJ2-7; TRBD2 matches 7 bases. The CDR3 runs 14 residues. Germline V gene data show CDR1 as ENHRY and CDR2 as SYGVKD. The trim removed 6 bases at V and 0 bases at J, leaving 5 bases unmatched. The CDR3 is CAISATGGSYEQYF. The CDR3 nucleotides read TGTGCCATCAGCGCGACGGGAGGCTCCTACGAGCAGTACTTC.

The chain couples TRBV5-6 to TRBJ2-3, with TRBD2 matching 7 bases. Unmatched junction bases numbered 4, after V lost 6 bases and J lost 3 bases. This CDR3 contains 13 residues. The germline V gene encodes CDR1 SGHDT and CDR2 YYEEEE. This CDR3 reads CASIRAGTDTQYF. In nucleotides, the CDR3 is TGTGCCAGCATAAGAGCGGGAACAGATACGCAGTATTTT.

The J gene is TRBJ1-3, the V gene TRBV7-2, with TRBD1 matching 7 bases. CDR3 size: 17 residues. V shed 2 bases, J shed 1 base, and the junction held 8 bases outside the gene matches. Germline CDR1 and CDR2: SGHTA and FQGNSA. The CDR3 here is CASSLKSARGSGNTIYF. CDR3 nucleotide sequence: TGTGCCAGCAGCTTAAAATCAGCCAGGGGGTCTGGAAACACCATATATTTT.

The rearrangement links TRBV7-2 to TRBJ1-6; D gene ambiguous. V lost 2 bases and J 10 bases, leaving 12 bases between the germline ends. CDR1 is SGHTA and CDR2 is FQGNSA in the germline V gene. The CDR3 is 14 amino acids. CDR3 protein: CASSLTLSYSPLHF. The CDR3 region has the DNA TGTGCCAGCAGCTTAACTTTATCGTACTCACCCCTCCACTTT.

The chain combines TRBV27 with TRBJ1-4; TRBD1 might be the D (6 bases). V lost 6 bases and J lost 0, with 17 bases in between. Germline V gene data show CDR1 as MNHEY and CDR2 as SMNVEV (reference sequence). This CDR3 has 17 amino acids. DNA of the CDR3: TGTGCCAGCAGAGATCAGGGGAGGGGAGCAACTAATGAAAAACTGTTTTTT. It yields the protein CASRDQGRGATNEKLFF.

CDR3 region: CARRRTDNTEAFF. Here the CDR3 DNA reads TGTGCCAGAAGGAGGACAGATAACACTGAAGCTTTCTTT. The chain couples TRBV5-3 to TRBJ1-1; D is possibly TRBD1 (6 bases). TRBV5-3 is assigned to the ORF class and has an uncertain function. Trimming left V 5 bases short and J 2 bases short, with 10 bases between. The CDR3 sequence is 13 residues long.

The V call is TRBV27, the J call TRBJ1-3; D gene ambiguous. Germline loops: CDR1 MNHEY, CDR2 SMNVEV (reference sequence). V was shortened by 2 bases and J by 3 bases, with 5 bases between the two germline ends. The CDR3 is 13 amino acids. CDR3 sequence (DNA): TGTGCCAGCAGTTTACAGGTTGGAAACACCATATATTTT. Translated: CASSLQVGNTIYF.

V gene TRBV7-9 combines with J gene TRBJ2-7, with unresolved D. Trimming removed 2 bases at V and 2 bases at J, with 10 bases between. Germline lookup yields CDR1 SEHNR and CDR2 FQNEAQ (reference sequence). The length of the CDR3 is 14 residues. The DNA of the CDR3 is TGTGCCAGCAGCTTACTCGACGGAACCTACGAGCAGTACTTC. Its translation is CASSLLDGTYEQYF.

V usage is TRBV10-3 and J usage is TRBJ1-4; D is unclear. The CDR3 has 13 residues. The germline V gene encodes CDR1 ENHRY and CDR2 SYGVKD. V gave up 0 bases and J gave up 5 bases, with 4 bases separating them. CDR3 sequence: CAISESINEKLFF. CDR3 coding DNA: TGTGCCATCAGTGAGTCAATAAATGAAAAACTGTTTTTT.

The J gene is TRBJ1-4, the V gene TRBV29-1; D uncertain. Germline V gene lookup returns CDR1 SQVTM and CDR2 ANQGSEA. The V and J ends lost 5 bases and 2 bases respectively, with 12 bases between them. CDR3 length: 14 residues. CDR3 sequence reads: CSVCHCVTNEKLFF. CDR3 in DNA: TGCAGCGTTTGTCATTGTGTGACTAATGAAAAACTGTTTTTT.

As concerns this clone: Different DNA sequences within this sample yield the same CDR3. The V gene is TRBV5-1, the J gene TRBJ2-7, with 9 positions matching TRBD1. CDR3 length: 15 amino acids. Germline V gives CDR1 SGHRS, CDR2 YFSETQ. Germline trimming cut 0 bases from V and 2 bases from J; bases unmatched to any gene: 3. The CDR3 is CASSLAGTGTYEQYF. The CDR3 bases are TGCGCCAGCAGCTTGGCCGGGACAGGGACCTACGAGCAGTACTTC.

The V and J genes are TRBV7-9 and TRBJ2-1, with a possible D match to TRBD2 (5 bases). The CDR3 is 15 residues long. Germline V gives CDR1 SEHNR, CDR2 FQNEAQ (reference sequence). The V end was cut by 5 bases, the J end by 4 bases, with 15 bases between. The CDR3 DNA sequence: TGTGCCAGCAGCCATTGGGTAGACTATTACAATGAGCAGTTCTTC. It codes for CASSHWVDYYNEQFF.

The chain employs TRBV6-1 and TRBJ2-1; 7 bases are shared with TRBD2. Germline CDR1 and CDR2: MNHNS and SASEGT. The CDR3 is 17 residues long. V dropped 3 bases and J dropped 6; count of bases not matched to a gene: 14. CDR3 DNA sequence: TGTGCCAGCAGTGACCCACAAATAGCGGGTGGGGTCAATGAGCAGTTCTTC. It specifies CASSDPQIAGGVNEQFF.